The 27 T cell receptor beta chains listed next were all sequenced from one sample in a study of blood T cell repertoires in COVID-19. Produced via immunoSEQ multiplex PCR; TCRdb's table is partial and in-frame only. The table includes about 190,000 clones, 70% to 90% detected once. The sample taken for sequencing was peripheral blood. All receptors derive from a woman between 40 and 50 years old who had recovered from COVID-19.

The V call is TRBV4-3, the J call TRBJ2-2; possibly TRBD1 for D (5 bases). In germline, CDR1 is LGHNA, CDR2 YSLEER. The CDR3 totals 16 residues. Trimming stripped 0 bases from V and 4 bases from J, with 12 bases between. CDR3 protein: CASSQDLQGITGELFF. DNA of the CDR3: TGCGCCAGCAGCCAAGATTTGCAGGGAATCACCGGGGAGCTGTTTTTT.

Worth noting for this clone: Other DNA sequences from this sample encode an identical CDR3 as well. The chain carries TRBV5-1 and TRBJ1-5, with D perhaps TRBD1 (5 bases). The CDR3 is 15 amino acids. V was trimmed by 1 base and J by 0 bases, leaving 8 bases between them. Germline V gives CDR1 SGHRS, CDR2 YFSETQ. The CDR3 nucleotides read TGCGCCAGCAGCTTGCGGGGGGATAGCAATCAGCCCCAGCATTTT. It translates to CASSLRGDSNQPQHF.

The CDR3 region has the DNA TGCAGCGTCGTAGCGGGAGAGGGCACCGGGGAGCTGTTTTTT. Encoded protein: CSVVAGEGTGELFF. The chain carries TRBV29-1 and TRBJ2-2; 9 bases agree with TRBD2. CDR3 length equals 14 residues. J was trimmed by 4 bases and V by 6 bases; bases with no gene match: 6. Germline values: CDR1 SQVTM, CDR2 ANQGSEA.

The genes are TRBV4-1 and TRBJ2-5; 9 nucleotides line up with TRBD1. CDR3 size: 16 residues. CDR1 is MGHRA, CDR2 YSYEKL, per germline. V shed 0 bases and J 5 bases; nucleotides not matched to a gene: 7. CDR3 coding DNA: TGCGCCAGCAGCCAAGAAGGGGACAGGGTTCGGGAGACCCAGTACTTC. This sequence encodes CASSQEGDRVRETQYF.

The chain recombines TRBV20-1 with TRBJ2-2; TRBD2 is a possible D gene (6 bases). Germline V gives CDR1 DFQATT, CDR2 SNEGSKA (reference sequence). The CDR3 contains 14 residues. Trimming took off 3 bases at V and 5 bases at J, with 13 bases between the two ends. The CDR3 reads CSASRAGITGELFF. CDR3 coding DNA: TGCAGTGCTAGTCGAGCGGGTATTACCGGGGAGCTGTTTTTT.

The chain couples TRBV27 to TRBJ2-7; weak D call: TRBD2 (6 bases). Per germline, CDR1 MNHEY and CDR2 SMNVEV (reference sequence). This CDR3 is built from 14 residues. Trimming took 6 bases from V and 0 from J, leaving 12 bases between them. The CDR3 bases are TGTGCCAGCAGACTGGGACTTTCCTCCTACGAGCAGTACTTC. Translated: CASRLGLSSYEQYF.

This chain uses TRBV5-1 with TRBJ2-2; unclear D gene. The germline CDR1 and CDR2 sequences are SGHRS and YFSETQ. CDR3 length: 14 residues. The V end lost 0 bases, the J end lost 3 bases, and 6 bases lay between the germline ends. CDR3 coding DNA: TGCGCCAGCAGCTTGGACAGAGACACCGGGGAGCTGTTTTTT. Translated, it gives CASSLDRDTGELFF.

The chain joins TRBV29-1 to TRBJ2-5; D remains unclear. This CDR3 is 11 amino acids long. Trimming stripped 4 bases from V and 4 bases from J, with 7 bases between. CDR1 and CDR2 (germline): SQVTM, ANQGSEA. CDR3 loop: CSVGYSETQYF. The CDR3 DNA is TGCAGCGTTGGGTACTCAGAGACCCAGTACTTC.

V usage is TRBV19 and J usage is TRBJ2-1, with D perhaps TRBD2 (5 bases). The germline V gene encodes CDR1 LNHDA and CDR2 SQIVND (reference sequence). The ends were cut back, 6 bases at V and 2 bases at J, with 14 bases in the middle. This CDR3 comprises 15 residues. In DNA form, the CDR3 reads TGTGCCAGTAGCACTAGTAGCATTACCTACAATGAGCAGTTCTTC. It yields the protein CASSTSSITYNEQFF. The full variable domain, in which reference TRBV19 and TRBJ2-1 provide the parts outside the CDR3, is DGGITQSPKYLFRKEGQNVTLSCEQNLNHDAMYWYRQDPGQGLRLIYYSQIVNDFQKGDIAEGYSVSREKKESFPLTVTSAQKNPTAFYLCASSTSSITYNEQFFGPGTRLTVL.

V gene TRBV29-1 combines with J gene TRBJ1-1, with D maybe TRBD1 (5 bases). This CDR3 has 12 amino acids. Trimming cost V 4 bases and J 4 bases, with 10 bases left between them. The germline V gene has CDR1 SQVTM and CDR2 ANQGSEA. CDR3: CSVARVVTEAFF. The CDR3 DNA follows: TGCAGCGTTGCCAGGGTGGTCACTGAAGCTTTCTTT.

V and J are TRBV25-1 and TRBJ2-7, with 9 nucleotides matching TRBD1. Germline lookup yields CDR1 MGHDK and CDR2 SYGVNS. V lost 3 bases, J lost 2 bases, and 5 bases stayed unmatched. The CDR3 spans 15 residues. This CDR3 is CASSETGQGTYEQYF. DNA of the CDR3: TGTGCCAGCAGTGAGACGGGACAGGGTACCTACGAGCAGTACTTC.

This clone was counted only a few times. V gene TRBV18 combines with J gene TRBJ1-2, with D possibly TRBD1 on 6 matching bases. The V and J ends lost 4 bases and 4 bases respectively, with 13 bases between them. Germline-derived CDR1 and CDR2 are KGHSH and LQKENI. The CDR3 consists of 14 residues. In DNA, the CDR3 is TGTGCCAGCTCACTACAGGGTGTCGGCTATGGCTACACCTTC. Encoded protein: CASSLQGVGYGYTF.

The chain has TRBV28 and TRBJ2-7; TRBD1 matches at 8 bases. V gave up 3 bases and J gave up 2 bases; unmatched junction bases: 6. The CDR3 totals 15 residues. Germline assignment: CDR1 MDHEN and CDR2 SYDVKM. The CDR3 is CASSFGGQVPYEQYF. In nucleotides, the CDR3 is TGTGCCAGCAGTTTCGGGGGACAGGTACCCTACGAGCAGTACTTC. Using reference TRBV28 and TRBJ2-7 for the parts outside the CDR3, the full variable domain is DVKVTQSSRYLVKRTGEKVFLECVQDMDHENMFWYRQDPGLGLRLIYFSYDVKMKEKGDIPEGYSVSREKKERFSLILESASTNQTSMYLCASSFGGQVPYEQYFGPGTRLTVT.

The count of this clone is one. This chain connects TRBV6-1 to TRBJ2-1; tentative D call: TRBD2 (6 bases). This CDR3 comprises 17 residues. V was shortened by 0 bases and J by 0 bases, with 12 bases between the two germline ends. Germline CDR1 and CDR2: MNHNS and SASEGT. The CDR3: CASSEAGGASSYNEQFF. In nucleotides, the CDR3 is TGTGCCAGCAGTGAAGCGGGGGGTGCCAGCTCCTACAATGAGCAGTTCTTC.

V and J are TRBV19 and TRBJ2-1; 8 bases are shared with TRBD2. V lost 5 bases, J lost 9 bases, and 6 bases stayed unmatched. The germline V gene encodes CDR1 LNHDA and CDR2 SQIVND (reference sequence). The CDR3 sequence is 13 residues long. In DNA form, the CDR3 reads TGTGCCAGTAGTTTAGCCCGGGAGGGTGAGCAGTTCTTC. Residues: CASSLAREGEQFF.

V and J are TRBV20-1 and TRBJ1-1; D remains ambiguous. This CDR3 has 11 residues. The germline V and J ends were trimmed by 4 bases and 4 bases, with 7 bases remaining between them. Germline CDR1 is DFQATT and CDR2 is SNEGSKA (reference sequence). The CDR3 region is CSAIDGTEAFF. The CDR3 DNA reads TGCAGTGCTATTGACGGCACTGAAGCTTTCTTT.

The rearrangement uses TRBV5-6 and TRBJ2-3, with 8 bases that match TRBD2. CDR3 size: 15 residues. In germline, CDR1 is SGHDT, CDR2 YYEEEE. The V and J ends lost 2 bases and 0 bases, in that order; junction bases with no gene match: 2. The CDR3 DNA is TGTGCCAGCAGCTTCTTAGCGGGAAGCACAGATACGCAGTATTTT. Amino acids: CASSFLAGSTDTQYF.

This chain's CDR3 is CATSRDGTGDGDTQYF. CDR3 bases: TGTGCCACCAGCAGAGATGGAACGGGAGACGGGGATACGCAGTATTTT. This chain links TRBV15 with TRBJ2-3; TRBD2 might be the D (6 bases). Germline assignment: CDR1 LNHNV and CDR2 YYDKDF (reference sequence). The CDR3 sequence is 16 residues long. The ends were cut back, 0 bases at V and 6 bases at J, with 16 bases in the middle.

The rearrangement joins TRBV2 to TRBJ1-1; possible D gene TRBD1, 6 bases. This CDR3 has 15 amino acids. Trimming stripped 1 base from V and 0 bases from J, with 9 bases between. The germline V gene encodes CDR1 SNHLY and CDR2 FYNNEI. The CDR3, as DNA: TGTGCCAGCAGTGAAGGACAGGAGCTGAACACTGAAGCTTTCTTT. It encodes CASSEGQELNTEAFF.

The rearrangement joins TRBV30 to TRBJ1-3; D gene unclear. Germline-derived CDR1 and CDR2 are GTSNPN and SVGIG (reference sequence). This CDR3 is 13 amino acids long. Trimming took 2 bases from V and 0 from J, leaving 5 bases between them. DNA for the CDR3: TGTGCCTGGAGTCGCAGCTCTGGAAACACCATATATTTT. This gives the protein CAWSRSSGNTIYF.

The chain links TRBV7-2 to TRBJ2-6; no firm D call. CDR3 length: 14 residues. The V gene lost 6 bases and the J gene lost 0 bases, with 6 bases spanning the gap. Germline values: CDR1 SGHTA, CDR2 FQGNSA. The CDR3 sequence is CASRVSSGANVLTF. The CDR3 nucleotides read TGTGCCAGCAGGGTTAGCTCTGGGGCCAACGTCCTGACTTTC.

The chain couples TRBV2 to TRBJ1-3; D uncertain. CDR1 is SNHLY, CDR2 FYNNEI, per germline. Between the trimmed V and J ends, which lost 4 bases and 3 bases, there was a span of 7 bases. CDR3 size: 13 residues. The chain's CDR3 is CASSGDIGNTIYF. The CDR3 DNA is TGTGCCAGCAGTGGAGACATTGGAAACACCATATATTTT. Together with reference TRBV2 and TRBJ1-3, the CDR3 gives the full variable domain: EPEVTQTPSHQVTQMGQEVILRCVPISNHLYFYWYRQILGQKVEFLVSFYNNEISEKSEIFDDQFSVERPDGSNFTLKIRSTKLEDSAMYFCASSGDIGNTIYFGEGSWLTVV.

CDR3 sequence (DNA): TGTGCCAGCAGCCTCGACAGGGATAACACCGGGGAGCTGTTTTTT. It translates to CASSLDRDNTGELFF. This chain uses TRBV7-3 with TRBJ2-2; 7 nucleotides line up with TRBD1. From germline, CDR1 is SGHTA and CDR2 FQGTGA. The CDR3 length is 15 residues. Trimming removed 5 bases from V and 2 bases from J; junction bases left unmatched: 5.

This clone was recorded only once. This chain joins TRBV30 and TRBJ2-7; 8 bases are shared with TRBD1. Germline CDR1 GTSNPN, CDR2 SVGIG (reference sequence). J gave up 0 bases and V 0 bases, and 10 bases lay outside the gene matches. The CDR3 is made up of 17 amino acids. The CDR3 reads CAWSVPLSRGPSYEQYF. The CDR3 bases are TGTGCCTGGAGTGTCCCACTCAGCAGGGGGCCCTCCTACGAGCAGTACTTC.

Only one count was recorded for this clone. The V and J genes are TRBV7-9 and TRBJ2-2; TRBD1 agrees at 9 bases. V trimming: 11 bases; J trimming: 8 bases; junction bases outside the gene matches: 15. In germline, CDR1 is SEHNR, CDR2 FQNEAQ (reference sequence). The CDR3 is made up of 15 amino acids. The CDR3 coding sequence is TGTGCCGGGGTGCGCCCCGGGACAGGGATAGGGGAGCTGTTTTTT. Translating gives CAGVRPGTGIGELFF.

This clone was seen a few times. J is TRBJ1-5 and V is TRBV7-2; D gene unclear. The CDR3 sequence is 13 residues long. V lost 1 base to trimming and J lost 5 bases, with 6 bases between them. Per the germline V gene, CDR1 is SGHTA and CDR2 is FQGNSA. The CDR3 sequence is CASSLGPHQPQHF. CDR3 nucleotides: TGTGCCAGCAGCTTAGGGCCCCATCAGCCCCAGCATTTT.

J is TRBJ2-7 and V is TRBV7-8, with D maybe TRBD1 (6 bases). This CDR3 region has 14 residues. The germline gives CDR1 SGHVS, CDR2 FQNEAQ. The ends were cut back, 2 bases at V and 0 bases at J, with 8 bases in the middle. The CDR3 region is CASSLQGSSYEQYF. For the CDR3, the DNA is TGTGCCAGCAGCTTACAGGGGAGCTCCTACGAGCAGTACTTC.